One and the same sample provided the 10 T cell receptor beta chains below, sequenced in a study of cytomegalovirus exposure and HLA in healthy donors. The PCR contained 60 Vbeta and 13 Jbeta primers. Libraries were prepared by immunoSEQ multiplex PCR; TCRdb keeps only in-frame clonotypes and omits some of them. This repertoire includes some 48,000 clones. Sample: PBMCs. These TCRs come from a man aged 35 to 55 in good health and CMV-seropositive.

The rearrangement uses TRBV27 and TRBJ2-7; no definite D call. V was shortened by 2 bases and J by 2 bases, with 10 bases between the two germline ends. Germline CDR1 MNHEY, CDR2 SMNVEV (reference sequence). The CDR3 consists of 14 residues. The CDR3 here is CASSLDGEAYEQYF. The DNA of the CDR3 is TGTGCCAGCAGTTTAGACGGTGAGGCCTACGAGCAGTACTTC.

The rearrangement uses TRBV7-8 and TRBJ1-5; TRBD1 might be the D (5 bases). The CDR3 has 18 residues. CDR1 is SGHVS and CDR2 is FQNEAQ in the germline V gene. V was pared by 6 bases and J by 2 bases, with 23 bases between. The CDR3 DNA is TGTGCCAGCAGTGTATCAGGACAAAGTTCTAGTGGCAATCAGCCCCAGCATTTT. Amino acids: CASSVSGQSSSGNQPQHF.

The chain has TRBV28 and TRBJ2-5; D call uncertain. The CDR3 length is 14 residues. V dropped 2 bases and J dropped 2 bases, with 9 bases sitting between them. Germline CDR1 MDHEN, CDR2 SYDVKM. CDR3: CASSLGQIQETQYF. The CDR3 bases are TGTGCCAGCAGTTTAGGGCAGATACAAGAGACCCAGTACTTC.

V gene TRBV7-8 combines with J gene TRBJ1-6; perhaps TRBD1 as D (6 bases). The germline V gene has CDR1 SGHVS and CDR2 FQNEAQ. CDR3 length: 16 amino acids. V was cut by 4 bases and J by 5 bases, with 15 bases left in between. CDR3 bases: TGTGCCAGCAGCTCCACTTACAGGGAAAATAATTCACCCCTCCACTTT. Translation gives CASSSTYRENNSPLHF.

CDR3 amino acids: CASSTSSGGNQPQHF. As DNA, the CDR3 is TGTGCCAGCAGTACCTCGTCAGGGGGCAATCAGCCCCAGCATTTT. J is TRBJ1-5 and V is TRBV5-5; weak D call: TRBD1 (6 bases). V was pared by 5 bases and J by 2 bases, with 14 bases between. The CDR3 length is 15 residues. Germline loops: CDR1 SGHKS, CDR2 YYEKEE (reference sequence).

The chain employs TRBV27 and TRBJ2-7; 7 nucleotides line up with TRBD1. This CDR3 contains 14 residues. Trimming at V came to 5 bases and at J to 2 bases, leaving 6 bases not matched to a gene. Germline assignment: CDR1 MNHEY and CDR2 SMNVEV (reference sequence). This chain's CDR3 is CASSPDRVAYEQYF. The CDR3 DNA reads as TGTGCCAGCAGTCCAGACAGGGTTGCCTACGAGCAGTACTTC.

The rearrangement uses TRBV27 and TRBJ1-5, with 9 bases matching TRBD1. Germline lookup yields CDR1 MNHEY and CDR2 SMNVEV (reference sequence). J was trimmed by 7 bases and V by 4 bases; bases with no gene match: 5. The CDR3 is 14 amino acids. CDR3 nucleotides: TGTGCCAGCAGTTCGGACAGGGGTTGGCAGCCCCAGCATTTT. This gives the protein CASSSDRGWQPQHF.

The rearrangement links TRBV4-3 to TRBJ2-5, with 9 positions matching TRBD2. Germline V gene lookup returns CDR1 LGHNA and CDR2 YSLEER. Trimming cost V 2 bases and J 1 base; bases outside gene matches: 5. The CDR3 spans 16 residues. This CDR3 reads CASSQFSGGSQETQYF. For the CDR3, the DNA is TGCGCCAGCAGCCAATTTAGCGGGGGCAGCCAAGAGACCCAGTACTTC.

The rearrangement uses TRBV9 and TRBJ2-3, with a tentative D call TRBD2 (6 bases). Trimming cost V 2 bases and J 2 bases, with 12 bases left between them. The length of the CDR3 is 15 residues. Germline-derived CDR1 and CDR2 are SGDLS and YYNGEE. The CDR3 loop is CASSVAGLFTDTQYF. The CDR3 region has the DNA TGTGCCAGCAGCGTGGCGGGACTGTTCACAGATACGCAGTATTTT. The complete variable domain, with remaining parts taken from reference TRBV9 and TRBJ2-3, reads DSGVTQTPKHLITATGQRVTLRCSPRSGDLSVYWYQQSLDQGLQFLIQYYNGEERAKGNILERFSAQQFPDLHSELNLSSLELGDSALYFCASSVAGLFTDTQYFGPGTRLTVL.

The rearrangement uses TRBV19 and TRBJ2-7; 7 bases are shared with TRBD1. Germline values: CDR1 LNHDA, CDR2 SQIVND (reference sequence). V gave up 6 bases and J gave up 0 bases; unmatched junction bases: 2. This CDR3 has 13 residues. CDR3 region: CASSRDSSYEQYF. In DNA, the CDR3 is TGTGCCAGTAGCCGGGACAGCTCCTACGAGCAGTACTTC.